A selection of T cell receptor beta chains follows, all from one sample in a study of Ad26.COV2.S vaccination and SARS-CoV-2 variants. Only in-frame clones appear in the TCRdb table, and some are missing; sequencing was by immunoSEQ multiplex PCR. The data hold 350,000 to 600,000 clones, with 80% to 90% observed a single time. The sample here was peripheral blood, taken in a trial of Ad26.COV2.S vaccine versus placebo. The receptors were sampled from a person between 18 and 65 years old who received the Ad26.COV2.S COVID-19 vaccine or a placebo. Both conserved end residues are part of each CDR3. A D gene is named only where the DNA matches it firmly. Rows give clone size only sometimes, using once, few, many, or a class for an expanded clone.

>TRBV7-6|.|TRBJ2-5|TRBD1
TGTGCCAGCAGCTTAGGAGGACAGGGGGCTTTTAGCGGGACCCAGTACTTC
CASSLGGQGAFSGTQYF
>TRBV28|once|TRBJ1-1|.
TGTGCCAGCAGCCCCAGGTCCCAAGCTTTCTTT
CASSPRSQAFF
>TRBV24-1|.|TRBJ1-5|.
TGTGCCACCAGTGACCCGTATAGCAATCAGCCCCAGCATTTT
CATSDPYSNQPQHF
>TRBV19|.|TRBJ1-4|TRBD1
TGTGCCAGTAGTATTTTAGGGACAGGTGATGAAAAACTGTTTTTT
CASSILGTGDEKLFF
>TRBV2|.|TRBJ2-2|.
TGTGCCAGCAGGGGGACATCTAGGTCGACCGGGGAGCTGTTTTTT
CASRGTSRSTGELFF
>TRBV27|.|TRBJ2-7|TRBD2
TGTGCCAGCAGTTTCTCTTCGGCGGGAGTACTGTACTACGAGCAGTACTTC
CASSFSSAGVLYYEQYF
>TRBV6-5|.|TRBJ1-4|.
TGTGCCAGCAGTTACGCGTTCCGTGAAAAACTGTTTTTT
CASSYAFREKLFF
>TRBV6-5|once|TRBJ2-5|.
TGTGCCAGCAGTACCCAGGGGTTTCGGGAGACCCAGTACTTC
CASSTQGFRETQYF
>TRBV6-5|.|TRBJ1-6|TRBD1
TGTGCCAGCAGTTTATGGTCGGGACAGGGTAATTCACCCCTCCACTTT
CASSLWSGQGNSPLHF
>TRBV18|.|TRBJ1-6|.
TGTGCCAGCTCATTTCCGGATTCACCCCTCCACTTT
CASSFPDSPLHF
>TRBV7-9|.|TRBJ2-5|TRBD2
TGTGCCAGCAGCAGTCTAGCGGGGCAAGAGACCCAGTACTTC
CASSSLAGQETQYF
>TRBV15|.|TRBJ1-5|.
TGTGCCACCAGCACTCGATTCGGTAATCAGCCCCAGCATTTT
CATSTRFGNQPQHF
>TRBV25-1|.|TRBJ1-4|.
TGTGCCAGCAGTGAAACGAGGGGGTGGAATGAAAAACTGTTTTTT
CASSETRGWNEKLFF
>TRBV3-1/TRBV3-2|.|TRBJ2-1|.
TGTGCCAGCAGCCAAGAGGGCAGGGTTGAGTTCTTC
CASSQEGRVEFF
>TRBV10-3|once|TRBJ1-6|.
TGTGCCGCGGCCGCCGAGTGGGCACCCCTCCACTTT
CAAAAEWAPLHF
>TRBV7-9|.|TRBJ2-1|.
TGTGCCAGCAGCTCTCTGCAGGGGAGACGAGAGCAGTTCTTC
CASSSLQGRREQFF
>TRBV7-9|.|TRBJ2-1|.
TGTGCCAGCAGCTTAAAGCACAGAGACAATGAGCAGTTCTTC
CASSLKHRDNEQFF
>TRBV11-2|.|TRBJ1-4|TRBD1
TGTGCCAGCAGCCCCAAGACAGGGGTAGGTGAAAAACTGTTTTTT
CASSPKTGVGEKLFF
>TRBV7-9|once|TRBJ2-7|TRBD2
TGTGCCAGCAGCTTAGAGCTACTAGCGGGAGTGGGGGAGCAGTACTTC
CASSLELLAGVGEQYF
>TRBV19|once|TRBJ2-3|TRBD1
TGTGCCAGTAGTATACGGGACAGGGTGGAGGCTCCGCAGTATTTT
CASSIRDRVEAPQYF
>TRBV2|many|TRBJ1-3|.
TGTGCCAGCAGTGAATTCTGGGGGTCTGGAAACACCATATATTTT
CASSEFWGSGNTIYF
>TRBV5-5|once|TRBJ1-4|TRBD1
TGTGCCAGCAGCTTGTTGGGACAGTATAATGAAAAACTGTTTTTT
CASSLLGQYNEKLFF
>TRBV9|.|TRBJ1-3|TRBD1
TGTGCCAGCAGCGTTCAGGGGGCTGGAAACACCATATATTTT
CASSVQGAGNTIYF
>TRBV6-6|.|TRBJ2-7|TRBD2
TGTGCCAGCACCAATCCGGGACTAGGTCGCTACGAGCAGTACTTC
CASTNPGLGRYEQYF
>TRBV3-1/TRBV3-2|.|TRBJ2-1|TRBD2
TGTGCCAGCAGCCCCTTTGTTAGCGGGAATGAGCAGTTCTTC
CASSPFVSGNEQFF
>TRBV12-3/TRBV12-4|.|TRBJ1-2|TRBD1
TGTGCCAGCAGTTTGTCAGGGGGCGGCTACACCTTC
CASSLSGGGYTF